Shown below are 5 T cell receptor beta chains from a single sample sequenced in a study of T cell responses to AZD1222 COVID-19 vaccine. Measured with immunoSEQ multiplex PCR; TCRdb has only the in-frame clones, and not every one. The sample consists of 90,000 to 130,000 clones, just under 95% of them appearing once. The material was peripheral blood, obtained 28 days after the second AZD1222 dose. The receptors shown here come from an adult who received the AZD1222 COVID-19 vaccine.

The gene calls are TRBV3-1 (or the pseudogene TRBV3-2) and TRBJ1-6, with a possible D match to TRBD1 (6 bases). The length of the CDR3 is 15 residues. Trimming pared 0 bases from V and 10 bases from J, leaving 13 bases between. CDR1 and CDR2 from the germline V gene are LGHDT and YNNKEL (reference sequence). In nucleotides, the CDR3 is TGTGCCAGCAGCCAAGATGGCAGGGGACGGTCACCCCTCCACTTT. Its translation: CASSQDGRGRSPLHF.

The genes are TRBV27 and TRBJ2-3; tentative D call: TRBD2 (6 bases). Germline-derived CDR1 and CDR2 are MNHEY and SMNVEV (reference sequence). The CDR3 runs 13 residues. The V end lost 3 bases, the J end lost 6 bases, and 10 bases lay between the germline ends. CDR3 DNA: TGTGCCAGCAGTTTCCTTGGGGGGGATACGCAGTATTTT. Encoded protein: CASSFLGGDTQYF.

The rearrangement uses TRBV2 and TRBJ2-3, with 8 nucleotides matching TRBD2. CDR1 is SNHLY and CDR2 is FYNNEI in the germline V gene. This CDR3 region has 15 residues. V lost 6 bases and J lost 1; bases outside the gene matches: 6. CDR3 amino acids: CASRRAGARTDTQYF. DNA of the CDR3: TGTGCCAGCAGACGAGCGGGGGCTCGCACAGATACGCAGTATTTT.

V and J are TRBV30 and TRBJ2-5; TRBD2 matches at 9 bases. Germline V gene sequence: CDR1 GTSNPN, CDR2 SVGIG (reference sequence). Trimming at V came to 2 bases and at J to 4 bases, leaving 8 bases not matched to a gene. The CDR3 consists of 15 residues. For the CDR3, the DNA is TGTGCCTGGAGTCTTAGCGGGGGTTGGGTAGAGACCCAGTACTTC. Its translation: CAWSLSGGWVETQYF.

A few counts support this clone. The CDR3 nucleotides read TGTGCCTGGAGTAGGGGGGCATCAGAGACCCAGTACTTC. Translating gives CAWSRGASETQYF. This sequence joins TRBV30 and TRBJ2-5, with D perhaps matching TRBD1 or TRBD2 (6 bases each). CDR1 and CDR2 from the germline V gene are GTSNPN and SVGIG (reference sequence). V lost 2 bases, J lost 4 bases, and 11 bases lay in between. This CDR3 spans 13 amino acids.